Below are 13 T cell receptor beta chains sequenced from a single sample in a study of blood T cells in healthy people across ages. Using a J-beta primer mix together with a sample-barcoded 5' primer, a second PCR was run for roughly 7 to 11 cycles. TCRdb re-derived calls from the 5' RACE reads in MiXCR, one entry per CDR3 protein. The repertoire consists of over a million distinct CDR3 sequences, with 42% occurring once and the leading ten covering approximately 4%. What was sequenced was blood. All receptors derive from a woman under 30 in good health.

This clonotype was counted only a few times. The chain links TRBV9 to TRBJ2-1; D not resolved. This CDR3 is built from 17 residues. V shed 2 bases and J shed 0 bases, with 15 bases lying between them. CDR1 is SGDLS, CDR2 YYNGEE, per germline. The CDR3 region has the DNA TGTGCCAGCAGCGTCATGCGGAGTGCCGCCTCCTACAATGAGCAGTTCTTC. Translating gives CASSVMRSAASYNEQFF.

This clonotype has more than one count but fewer than ten. This chain uses TRBV21-1 with TRBJ1-1; the table's D call TRBD1 went unverified against the DNA. TRBV21-1 is shown as a pseudogene. CDR3 length equals 15 residues. CDR3 coding DNA: TGTGCCAGCAGCAAAGTGCCCAGGGGAACGACTGAAGCTTTCTTT. Amino acid sequence: CASSKVPRGTTEAFF.

The rearrangement links TRBV5-1 to TRBJ2-1; D uncertain. The CDR3 consists of 12 residues. Germline V CDR1 and CDR2: SGHRS, YFSETQ. Trimming cost V 0 bases and J 10 bases, with 8 bases left between them. The CDR3 region has the DNA TGCGCCAGCAGCTTGGGGTACTACGAGCAGTTCTTC. It encodes CASSLGYYEQFF.

The gene calls are TRBV9 and TRBJ2-7; 7 bases line up with TRBD1. Germline V gene lookup returns CDR1 SGDLS and CDR2 YYNGEE. V was pared by 1 base and J by 7 bases, with 5 bases of the junction left unmatched. There are 13 residues in the CDR3. Here the CDR3 DNA reads TGTGCCAGCAGCGTATTTACAGGGGATGAGCAGTACTTC. Protein: CASSVFTGDEQYF.

The V gene is TRBV18, the J gene TRBJ2-1; 7 nucleotides agree with TRBD2. V lost 3 bases, J lost 6 bases, and 5 bases stayed unmatched. This CDR3 comprises 14 residues. The V gene's germline CDR1 is KGHSH and CDR2 LQKENI. CDR3 protein: CASSPGGTVNEQFF. The CDR3 DNA follows: TGTGCCAGCTCACCGGGGGGGACGGTCAATGAGCAGTTCTTC.

This rearrangement joins TRBV27 to TRBJ2-1, with TRBD1 identical over 9 bases. CDR3 length: 15 residues. The J segment lost 0 bases and the V segment lost 7 bases, leaving 4 bases of the junction unmatched. Germline CDR1 and CDR2: MNHEY and SMNVEV (reference sequence). In DNA form, the CDR3 reads TGTGCCAGCACCTTGGGACAGGGCTCCTACAATGAGCAGTTCTTC. It encodes CASTLGQGSYNEQFF.

This chain links TRBV25-1 with TRBJ2-7; D gene unclear. Trimming cost V 3 bases and J 6 bases, with 12 bases left between them. The CDR3 extends over 13 amino acids. Germline CDR1 MGHDK, CDR2 SYGVNS. This chain's CDR3 is CASSEWQMCEQYF. As DNA, the CDR3 is TGTGCCAGCAGTGAGTGGCAGATGTGCGAGCAGTACTTC.

This clonotype was picked up a small number of times. This sequence joins TRBV12-3 or TRBV12-4 and TRBJ2-1; no definite D call. V lost 6 bases and J lost 0, with 15 bases in between. The CDR3 is 16 residues long. For the CDR3, the DNA is TGTGCCAGCAGCCACCCTGGTTGGGGCTCCTACAATGAGCAGTTCTTC. Amino acid sequence: CASSHPGWGSYNEQFF.

The CDR3 loop reads CASSHPGPVSGNTIYF. The CDR3, as DNA: TGCGCCAGCAGCCACCCCGGACCGGTCTCTGGAAACACCATATATTTT. This chain uses TRBV4-3 with TRBJ1-3; D unresolved. V was shortened by 3 bases and J by 0 bases, with 12 bases between the two germline ends. The CDR3 is 16 residues long. Germline values: CDR1 LGHNA, CDR2 YSLEER.

This sequence joins TRBV20-1 and TRBJ2-1, with 8 bases matching TRBD2. V shed 1 base and J 6 bases; nucleotides not matched to a gene: 5. This CDR3 has 14 residues. Germline CDR1 DFQATT, CDR2 SNEGSKA (reference sequence). CDR3 loop: CSARVLADSNEQFF. In DNA form, the CDR3 reads TGCAGTGCTAGAGTACTAGCGGACTCCAATGAGCAGTTCTTC.

The chain carries TRBV9 and TRBJ2-3, with 11 positions matching TRBD2. The CDR3 sequence is 15 residues long. Germline trimming cut 4 bases from V and 4 bases from J; bases unmatched to any gene: 5. Germline CDR1 SGDLS, CDR2 YYNGEE. Here the CDR3 reads CASSPSGGIPDTQYF. CDR3 in DNA: TGTGCCAGCAGCCCTAGCGGGGGGATTCCAGATACGCAGTATTTT.

The chain couples TRBV6-5 to TRBJ1-1; no clear D gene. The CDR3 has 15 residues. From germline, CDR1 is MNHEY and CDR2 SVGAGI. The V and J ends lost 0 bases and 1 base respectively, with 9 bases between them. The chain's CDR3 is CASSYSILTNTEAFF. The CDR3 DNA follows: TGTGCCAGCAGTTACTCGATCCTGACGAACACTGAAGCTTTCTTT.

The chain has TRBV20-1 and TRBJ2-3, with D uncertain. This CDR3 comprises 12 residues. CDR1 and CDR2 (germline): DFQATT, SNEGSKA (reference sequence). V was pared by 4 bases and J by 2 bases, with 7 bases between. The CDR3 sequence is CSAMDNTDTQYF. CDR3 DNA: TGCAGTGCTATGGATAACACAGATACGCAGTATTTT.